These 8 T cell receptor beta chains came from one sample sequenced in a study of T cell responses to AZD1222 COVID-19 vaccine. Some clones are missing from TCRdb's copy, which holds only in-frame ones; the method was immunoSEQ multiplex PCR. The sample has over 100,000 clones; 88% are singletons. Sequencing used peripheral blood, obtained on day 0 of MenACWY control vaccination. These TCRs come from an adult in good health.

The chain combines TRBV28 with TRBJ1-5; D perhaps matches TRBD1 (5 bases). Between the trimmed V and J ends, which lost 5 bases and 3 bases, there was a span of 11 bases. This CDR3 is built from 14 residues. The germline V gene encodes CDR1 MDHEN and CDR2 SYDVKM. The CDR3 region is CASSQLGVNQPQHF. The CDR3 coding sequence is TGTGCCAGCAGTCAATTAGGGGTCAATCAGCCCCAGCATTTT.

The chain links TRBV30 to TRBJ1-4; D is unresolved. CDR3 length: 10 amino acids. The germline V and J ends were trimmed by 4 bases and 8 bases, with 5 bases remaining between them. Germline V CDR1 and CDR2: GTSNPN, SVGIG (reference sequence). CDR3 protein: CAWIGEKLFF. The CDR3 nucleotides are TGTGCCTGGATTGGAGAAAAACTGTTTTTT.

The chain is built from TRBV7-6 and TRBJ2-1, with no clear D. V lost 6 bases, J lost 0 bases, and 12 bases lay in between. CDR1 and CDR2 (germline): SGHVS, FNYEAQ. CDR3 length: 15 residues. CDR3 sequence reads: CASSRSWGSYNEQFF. CDR3 bases: TGTGCCAGCAGTCGTTCTTGGGGCTCCTACAATGAGCAGTTCTTC.

The V and J genes are TRBV5-1 and TRBJ2-1, with 13 bases lining up with TRBD2. The CDR3 runs to 13 residues. The J segment lost 7 bases and the V segment lost 7 bases, leaving 2 bases of the junction unmatched. CDR1 is SGHRS and CDR2 is YFSETQ in the germline V gene. The CDR3: CASGTSGVNEQFF. CDR3 nucleotide sequence: TGCGCCAGCGGGACTAGCGGGGTTAATGAGCAGTTCTTC.

The chain joins TRBV19 to TRBJ2-2, with D tentatively TRBD1 (6 bases). The V and J ends lost 10 bases and 1 base respectively, with 13 bases between them. Germline CDR1 reads LNHDA; CDR2 reads SQIVND (reference sequence). This CDR3 is built from 14 residues. The CDR3 here is CATQQGLNTGELFF. In nucleotides, the CDR3 is TGTGCCACACAACAGGGATTGAACACCGGGGAGCTGTTTTTT.

V usage is TRBV4-3 and J usage is TRBJ1-4; TRBD1 matches 8 bases. Germline V gene sequence: CDR1 LGHNA, CDR2 YSLEER. Losses at the gene ends were 3 bases for V and 8 bases for J; bases not matched to a gene: 8. The length of the CDR3 is 15 residues. The CDR3 DNA sequence: TGCGCCAGCAGCCAGGGACAGGTCCTAGGGGAAAAACTGTTTTTT. Encoded protein: CASSQGQVLGEKLFF.

The chain carries TRBV6-2 or TRBV6-3 and TRBJ1-2, with 7 bases matching TRBD1. With 2 bases clipped from V and 3 bases from J, the junction kept 3 bases outside the gene matches. The CDR3 has 14 residues. Germline lookup yields CDR1 MNHEY and CDR2 SVGEGT. CDR3 amino acids: CASSYAGTDYGYTF. The CDR3 DNA reads as TGTGCCAGCAGTTACGCAGGGACAGACTATGGCTACACCTTC.

This clone was seen more than once but under ten times. V and J are TRBV4-1 and TRBJ1-1; possibly TRBD1 for D (6 bases). The CDR3 consists of 15 residues. The V and J ends lost 1 base and 8 bases respectively, with 17 bases between them. Per germline, CDR1 MGHRA and CDR2 YSYEKL. CDR3 nucleotide sequence: TGCGCCAGCAGCCAAGTTACAGGTAGTGGGGGCGAAGCTTTCTTT. The encoded protein is CASSQVTGSGGEAFF.